This TCR beta chain was profiled in a study of post-analysis software for immune sequencing data. At the level of the study: Recorded disease courses covered relapsing-remitting, secondary progressive and progressive-relapsing multiple sclerosis. Some patients had no subtype annotation.

Findings and limits, study-wide: Compared with controls, patients showed significantly lower normalized Chao1 diversity.

Unique molecular identifiers had been added to the TCR beta cDNA libraries. Each CDR3 protein gets one entry after TCRdb re-called the PCR reads with MiXCR. The sample consists of fewer than 850,000 distinct CDR3 sequences, around 27% of them appearing once. As concerns this clonotype: Antigen: not known.

Sequencing input: blood. The sequence derives from a girl between 5 and 17 years old with multiple sclerosis.

CDR3 sequence (DNA): TGCAGTGCTAGAGTTGGACAGGGTCCTATGACCCAGCATTTT. Amino acids: CSARVGQGPMTQHF. This sequence joins TRBV20-1 and TRBJ1-5; 8 positions agree with TRBD1. The germline V gene encodes CDR1 DFQATT and CDR2 SNEGSKA (reference sequence). The CDR3 is 14 amino acids. V lost 1 base, J lost 11 bases, and 10 bases stayed unmatched.